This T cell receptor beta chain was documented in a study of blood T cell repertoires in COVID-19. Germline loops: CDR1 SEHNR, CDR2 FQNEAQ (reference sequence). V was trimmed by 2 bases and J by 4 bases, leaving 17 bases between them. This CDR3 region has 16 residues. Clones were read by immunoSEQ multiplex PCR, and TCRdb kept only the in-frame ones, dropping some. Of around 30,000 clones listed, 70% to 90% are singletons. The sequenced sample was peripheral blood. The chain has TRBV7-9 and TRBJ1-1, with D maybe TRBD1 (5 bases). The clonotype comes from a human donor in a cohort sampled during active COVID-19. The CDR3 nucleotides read TGTGCCAGCAGCTTATTCCCCCAAGGGGCGAGCACTGAAGCTTTCTTT. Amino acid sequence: CASSLFPQGASTEAFF.